The source of this T cell receptor (beta chain) is a study of cytomegalovirus exposure and HLA in healthy donors. Study-wide points: Immune exposure information comprised only CMV serostatus. The authors later found most CMV-associated TCR beta chains appeared HLA-restricted.

This clone was found a few times. The antigen is unknown. Healthy bone marrow donors made up the cohort. PCR employed 60 Vbeta and 13 Jbeta primers. The assay was immunoSEQ multiplex PCR, and TCRdb's table has in-frame clones only and misses some. The repertoire holds roughly 120,000 clones, with roughly 14% as singletons. The CDR3 is 16 amino acids. V was clipped by 1 base and J by 0 bases, with 11 bases between them. The germline V gene has CDR1 SGHDT and CDR2 YYEEEE. The chain recombines TRBV5-6 with TRBJ1-5; D perhaps matches TRBD1 (5 bases). This receptor was identified in a woman aged 18-29 years in good health and CMV-seronegative. The sample comprised PBMCs. The chain's CDR3 is CASSLRGSLSNQPQHF. CDR3 sequence (DNA): TGTGCCAGCAGCTTGAGGGGCAGTCTTAGCAATCAGCCCCAGCATTTT.